This T cell receptor beta chain derives from a study of blood T cell repertoires in COVID-19. For the study at large: Acute and convalescent COVID-19 samples came from the United States, Italy and Spain. The cDNA or gDNA used as material had been derived from T cells, B-cell-depleted T cells, or PBMCs.

J was trimmed by 2 bases and V by 4 bases; bases with no gene match: 2. This CDR3 is built from 13 residues. The germline gives CDR1 LGHNA, CDR2 YNFKEQ. In the original analysis: Amplification of reference gene primers was used by the study to estimate nucleated cell counts. Assay: immunoSEQ multiplex PCR; the TCRdb copy retains only in-frame clones and omits some. V and J calls and clone size are given by that table; D and trimming were obtained from the DNA. Here the sample spans around 160,000 clones, around 80% being singletons. The clonotype originates from a woman of 80 years or more with acute or convalescent COVID-19. The rearrangement uses TRBV4-2 and TRBJ2-7; 7 bases are a match to TRBD2. The source material was peripheral blood. CDR3 DNA sequence: TGTGCCAGCAGCCGGGGGACTACCTACGAGCAGTACTTC. Amino acids: CASSRGTTYEQYF.